The rows below give T cell receptor beta chains drawn from one sample of a study of blood T cells in healthy people across ages. TCRdb redid the calling of the 5' RACE reads with MiXCR, one entry per CDR3 protein. The sample yields hundreds of thousands of distinct CDR3 sequences, 35% to 60% seen once. Sequenced: blood. Every receptor here comes from a man older than 75 in good health. The CDR3 runs from the conserved cysteine through the conserved F or W. The order of the fields is D gene, J gene, clone size, V gene, CDR3 protein, CDR3 DNA. The D gene is left open where the match is weak. The listing skips clone size in some rows; elsewhere it reads once, few, many or a size class.

d_gene: TRBD2
j_gene: TRBJ2-3
abundance: NA
v_gene: TRBV11-3
CDR3aa: CASSSRTSGTADTQYF
CDR3nt: TGTGCCAGCAGCTCCAGGACTAGCGGGACCGCAGATACGCAGTATTTT

d_gene: TRBD2
j_gene: TRBJ2-1
abundance: NA
v_gene: TRBV12-3/TRBV12-4
CDR3aa: CASDERERDNEQFF
CDR3nt: TGTGCCAGCGACGAGCGGGAAAGGGACAATGAGCAGTTCTTC

d_gene: NA
j_gene: TRBJ2-3
abundance: NA
v_gene: TRBV5-1
CDR3aa: CASSLEGRFGTDTQYF
CDR3nt: TGCGCCAGCAGCTTGGAGGGACGTTTTGGCACAGATACGCAGTATTTT

d_gene: NA
j_gene: TRBJ2-2
abundance: few
v_gene: TRBV7-2
CDR3aa: CASSVELNTGELFF
CDR3nt: TGTGCCAGCAGCGTGGAACTGAACACCGGGGAGCTGTTTTTT

d_gene: NA
j_gene: TRBJ1-5
abundance: NA
v_gene: TRBV4-3
CDR3aa: CASSQGAGGRNQPQHF
CDR3nt: TGCGCCAGCAGCCAAGGTGCCGGGGGCAGGAATCAGCCCCAGCATTTT

d_gene: NA
j_gene: TRBJ1-1
abundance: few
v_gene: TRBV29-1
CDR3aa: CSVVTGGYTEAFF
CDR3nt: TGCAGCGTTGTAACCGGGGGCTACACTGAAGCTTTCTTT

d_gene: NA
j_gene: TRBJ1-2
abundance: NA
v_gene: TRBV20-1
CDR3aa: CSADGDTYPANYGYTF
CDR3nt: TGCAGTGCAGACGGCGACACCTACCCTGCTAACTATGGCTACACCTTC

d_gene: TRBD1
j_gene: TRBJ2-2
abundance: NA
v_gene: TRBV6-4
CDR3aa: CASSDWDRGLTGELFF
CDR3nt: TGTGCCAGCAGTGACTGGGACAGGGGGCTCACCGGGGAGCTGTTTTTT

d_gene: TRBD2
j_gene: TRBJ2-1
abundance: many
v_gene: TRBV20-1
CDR3aa: CSASPTSGSLWEQFF
CDR3nt: TGCAGTGCTAGCCCGACTAGCGGGAGTTTGTGGGAGCAGTTCTTC

d_gene: TRBD2
j_gene: TRBJ2-1
abundance: NA
v_gene: TRBV7-3
CDR3aa: CASSPRLAGAPEQFF
CDR3nt: TGTGCCAGCAGCCCACGACTAGCGGGAGCCCCTGAGCAGTTCTTC

d_gene: TRBD2
j_gene: TRBJ2-3
abundance: few
v_gene: TRBV20-1
CDR3aa: CSARGTRGVVDTQYF
CDR3nt: TGCAGTGCTAGGGGGACTAGAGGGGTGGTAGATACGCAGTATTTT

d_gene: NA
j_gene: TRBJ1-5
abundance: few
v_gene: TRBV20-1
CDR3aa: CSAGGQGNQPQHF
CDR3nt: TGCAGTGCGGGGGGGCAGGGGAATCAGCCCCAGCATTTT

d_gene: NA
j_gene: TRBJ2-7
abundance: few
v_gene: TRBV6-6
CDR3aa: CASSYGPDYEQYF
CDR3nt: TGTGCCAGCAGTTACGGTCCGGACTACGAGCAGTACTTC

d_gene: TRBD1
j_gene: TRBJ2-7
abundance: NA
v_gene: TRBV12-3/TRBV12-4
CDR3aa: CASRADRGPGEQYF
CDR3nt: TGTGCCAGCAGAGCGGACAGGGGGCCAGGAGAGCAGTACTTC

d_gene: NA
j_gene: TRBJ2-3
abundance: few
v_gene: TRBV7-2
CDR3aa: CASSLVGAADTQYF
CDR3nt: TGTGCCAGCAGCTTAGTGGGGGCTGCGGATACGCAGTATTTT

d_gene: TRBD2
j_gene: TRBJ2-1
abundance: NA
v_gene: TRBV5-1
CDR3aa: CASSPGLAHNEQFF
CDR3nt: TGCGCCAGCAGCCCAGGACTAGCACACAATGAGCAGTTCTTC

d_gene: NA
j_gene: TRBJ2-3
abundance: NA
v_gene: TRBV7-3
CDR3aa: CASSLEVGSADTQYF
CDR3nt: TGTGCCAGCAGCTTAGAGGTTGGGAGTGCAGATACGCAGTATTTT

d_gene: NA
j_gene: TRBJ1-5
abundance: NA
v_gene: TRBV2
CDR3aa: CASSVGTMGNQPQHF
CDR3nt: TGTGCCAGCAGCGTTGGGACCATGGGCAATCAGCCCCAGCATTTT

d_gene: NA
j_gene: TRBJ2-1
abundance: few
v_gene: TRBV5-1
CDR3aa: CANSPRPSSYNEQFF
CDR3nt: TGCGCCAACAGCCCCCGACCGAGCTCCTACAATGAGCAGTTCTTC

d_gene: NA
j_gene: TRBJ2-1
abundance: NA
v_gene: TRBV20-1
CDR3aa: CSARVQEQFF
CDR3nt: TGCAGTGCCAGGGTTCAGGAGCAGTTCTTC

d_gene: NA
j_gene: TRBJ2-7
abundance: many
v_gene: TRBV12-3/TRBV12-4
CDR3aa: CASRDGTSSSYEQYF
CDR3nt: TGTGCCAGCAGAGACGGGACATCGAGCTCCTACGAGCAGTACTTC

d_gene: NA
j_gene: TRBJ1-4
abundance: few
v_gene: TRBV5-1
CDR3aa: CASSLDVGGGEKLFF
CDR3nt: TGCGCCAGCAGCTTGGATGTGGGGGGCGGCGAAAAACTGTTTTTT